This record looks at one T cell receptor (beta chain) sequence and its context. Here immunoSEQ multiplex PCR was the method, and the copy in TCRdb shows in-frame clones only, minus some. In the table there are over 120,000 clones, approximately 88% of which are singletons. Germline CDR1 ENHRY, CDR2 SYGVKD. Unmatched junction bases numbered 4, after V lost 9 bases and J lost 1 base. This CDR3 spans 15 amino acids. This entry comes from a study of blood T cell repertoires in COVID-19. Study-level information: T cells, B-cell-depleted T cells, or PBMCs provided the cDNA or gDNA that served as material.

Sequencing input: peripheral blood. V gene TRBV10-3 combines with J gene TRBJ2-3, with TRBD2 matching over 13 bases. The receptor's source is a woman aged 45-65 years with acute or convalescent COVID-19. This CDR3 is CAIQGLAGGTDTQYF. The CDR3 DNA follows: TGTGCCATACAAGGACTAGCGGGGGGCACAGATACGCAGTATTTT.